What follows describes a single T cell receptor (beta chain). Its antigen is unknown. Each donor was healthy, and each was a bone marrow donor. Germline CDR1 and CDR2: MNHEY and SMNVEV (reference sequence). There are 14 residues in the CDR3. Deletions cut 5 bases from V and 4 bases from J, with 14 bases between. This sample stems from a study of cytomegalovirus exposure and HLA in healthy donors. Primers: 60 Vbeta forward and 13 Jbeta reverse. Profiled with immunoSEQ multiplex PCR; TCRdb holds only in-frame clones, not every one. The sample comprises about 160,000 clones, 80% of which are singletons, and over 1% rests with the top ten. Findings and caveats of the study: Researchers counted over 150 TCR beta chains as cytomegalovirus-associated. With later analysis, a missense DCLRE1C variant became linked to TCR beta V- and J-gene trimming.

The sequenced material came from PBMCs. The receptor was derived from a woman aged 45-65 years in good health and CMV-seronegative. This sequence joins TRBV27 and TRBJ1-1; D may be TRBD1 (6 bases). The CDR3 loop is CASSLMGARTEAFF. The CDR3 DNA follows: TGTGCCAGCAGTCTGATGGGGGCTCGCACTGAAGCTTTCTTT.